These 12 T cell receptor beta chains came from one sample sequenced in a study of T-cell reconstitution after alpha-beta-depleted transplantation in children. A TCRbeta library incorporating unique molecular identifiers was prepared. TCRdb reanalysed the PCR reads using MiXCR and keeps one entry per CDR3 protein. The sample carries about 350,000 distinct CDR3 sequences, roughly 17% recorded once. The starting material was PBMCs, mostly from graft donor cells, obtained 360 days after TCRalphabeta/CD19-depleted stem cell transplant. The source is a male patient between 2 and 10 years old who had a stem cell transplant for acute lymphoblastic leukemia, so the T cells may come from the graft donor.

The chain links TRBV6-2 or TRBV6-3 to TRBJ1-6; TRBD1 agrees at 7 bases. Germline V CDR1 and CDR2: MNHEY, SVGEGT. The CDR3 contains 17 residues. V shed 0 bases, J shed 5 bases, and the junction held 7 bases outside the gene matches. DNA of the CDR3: TGTGCCAGCAGTTACTCGTTTGGACAGGTCGATAATTCACCCCTCCACTTT. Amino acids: CASSYSFGQVDNSPLHF.

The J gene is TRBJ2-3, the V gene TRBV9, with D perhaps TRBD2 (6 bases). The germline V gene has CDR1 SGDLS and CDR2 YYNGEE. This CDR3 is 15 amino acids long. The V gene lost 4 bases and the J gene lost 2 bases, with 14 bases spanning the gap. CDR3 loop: CASSTTGTFTDTQYF. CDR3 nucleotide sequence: TGTGCCAGCAGCACCACCGGGACTTTCACAGATACGCAGTATTTT.

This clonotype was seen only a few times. The CDR3 region has the DNA TGCGCCAGCAGTTTTCCCTTGGAGAGCGAGCAGTTCTTC. Amino acid sequence: CASSFPLESEQFF. The chain uses TRBV5-1 and TRBJ2-1; D call uncertain. V lost 5 bases to trimming and J lost 10 bases, with 16 bases between them. This CDR3 has 13 amino acids. Germline CDR1 is SGHRS and CDR2 is YFSETQ.

The CDR3 loop is CASSQVPDTNYGYTF. The CDR3, as DNA: TGCGCCAGCAGCCAAGTTCCGGACACCAACTATGGCTACACCTTC. This sequence joins TRBV4-3 and TRBJ1-2, with D possibly being TRBD1 (5 bases). CDR1 and CDR2 from the germline V gene are LGHNA and YSLEER. This CDR3 region has 15 residues. Between the trimmed V and J ends, which lost 1 base and 2 bases, there was a span of 11 bases.

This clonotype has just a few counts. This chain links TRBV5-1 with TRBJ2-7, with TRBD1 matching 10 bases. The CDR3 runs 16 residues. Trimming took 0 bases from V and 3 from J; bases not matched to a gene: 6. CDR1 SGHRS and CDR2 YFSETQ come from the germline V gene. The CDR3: CASSLAVGQGGYEQYF. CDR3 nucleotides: TGCGCCAGCAGCTTGGCCGTTGGACAGGGGGGCTACGAGCAGTACTTC. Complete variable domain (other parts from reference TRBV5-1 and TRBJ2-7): KAGVTQTPRYLIKTRGQQVTLSCSPISGHRSVSWYQQTPGQGLQFLFEYFSETQRNKGNFPGRFSGRQFSNSRSEMNVSTLELGDSALYLCASSLAVGQGGYEQYFGPGTRLTVT.

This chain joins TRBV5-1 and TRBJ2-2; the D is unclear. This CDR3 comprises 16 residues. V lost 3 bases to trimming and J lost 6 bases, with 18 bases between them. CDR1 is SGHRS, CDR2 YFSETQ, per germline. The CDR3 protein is CASSSSTWLSAGELFF. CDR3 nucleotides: TGCGCCAGCAGCTCCTCGACCTGGCTCAGCGCCGGGGAGCTGTTTTTT. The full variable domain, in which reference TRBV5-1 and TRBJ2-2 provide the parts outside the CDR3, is KAGVTQTPRYLIKTRGQQVTLSCSPISGHRSVSWYQQTPGQGLQFLFEYFSETQRNKGNFPGRFSGRQFSNSRSEMNVSTLELGDSALYLCASSSSTWLSAGELFFGEGSRLTVL.

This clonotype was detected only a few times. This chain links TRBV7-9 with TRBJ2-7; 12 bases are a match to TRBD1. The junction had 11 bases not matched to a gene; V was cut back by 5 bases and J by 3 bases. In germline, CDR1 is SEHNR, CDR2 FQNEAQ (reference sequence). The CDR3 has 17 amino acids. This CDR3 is CASSPGTGGKALYEQYF. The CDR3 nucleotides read TGTGCCAGCAGCCCTGGGACAGGGGGCAAAGCCCTCTACGAGCAGTACTTC.

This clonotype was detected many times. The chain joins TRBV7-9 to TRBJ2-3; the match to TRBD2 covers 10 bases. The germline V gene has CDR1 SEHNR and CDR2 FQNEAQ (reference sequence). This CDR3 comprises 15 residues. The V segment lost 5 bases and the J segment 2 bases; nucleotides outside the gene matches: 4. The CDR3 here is CASSALAGHTDTQYF. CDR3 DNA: TGTGCCAGCAGCGCACTAGCGGGACACACAGATACGCAGTATTTT.

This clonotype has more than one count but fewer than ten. The CDR3 spells CASSQEPYSSNQPQHF. Written as DNA, the CDR3 is TGCGCCAGCAGCCAAGAGCCGTACAGTAGCAATCAGCCCCAGCATTTT. The chain recombines TRBV4-1 with TRBJ1-5; no firm D call. Germline CDR1 is MGHRA and CDR2 is YSYEKL. This CDR3 has 16 residues. Between the trimmed V and J ends, which lost 0 bases and 0 bases, there was a span of 9 bases.

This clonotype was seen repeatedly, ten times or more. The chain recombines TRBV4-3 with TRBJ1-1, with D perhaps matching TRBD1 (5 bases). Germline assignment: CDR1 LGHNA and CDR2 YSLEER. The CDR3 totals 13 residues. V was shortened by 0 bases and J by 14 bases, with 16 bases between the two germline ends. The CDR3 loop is CASSQEKRDRQFF. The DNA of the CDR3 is TGCGCCAGCAGCCAAGAGAAGAGGGACCGGCAGTTCTTT.

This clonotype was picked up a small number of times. In DNA, the CDR3 is TGTGCCACCAGCAGAGTTGTCACTAGCGGGAGGGTCTACAATGAGCAGTTCTTC. Amino acids: CATSRVVTSGRVYNEQFF. The rearrangement links TRBV15 to TRBJ2-1, with 13 bases matching TRBD2. Trimming took 1 base from V and 3 from J; bases not matched to a gene: 6. CDR1 and CDR2 from the germline V gene are LNHNV and YYDKDF (reference sequence). The CDR3 is 18 amino acids.

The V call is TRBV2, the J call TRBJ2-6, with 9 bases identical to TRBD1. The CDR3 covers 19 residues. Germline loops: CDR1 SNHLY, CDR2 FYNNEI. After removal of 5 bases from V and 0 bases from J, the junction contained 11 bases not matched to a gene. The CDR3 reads CASSKEGQGFTSGANVLTF. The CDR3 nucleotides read TGTGCCAGCAGTAAGGAAGGACAGGGGTTCACCTCTGGGGCCAACGTCCTGACTTTC.